This T cell receptor beta chain comes out of a study of T-cell reconstitution after alpha-beta-depleted transplantation in children. Study-level findings and limits: Reportedly, alpha-beta T cells present about two months post-transplant originated from several hundred expanded clones of graft origin. Diversity and T-cell counts at one year after transplant derived mostly from new T cells.

This clonotype was seen at least ten times. Its antigen is still unknown. CDR1 is DFQATT and CDR2 is SNEGSKA in the germline V gene (reference sequence). Trimming stripped 6 bases from V and 1 base from J, with 14 bases between. The CDR3 contains 14 residues. A library of TCRbeta sequences, prepared with unique molecular identifiers, was generated. TCRdb independently ran MiXCR on the PCR reads; one entry per CDR3 protein. Of fewer than 350,000 distinct CDR3 sequences in the sample, roughly 9.1% were seen once. The J gene is TRBJ2-3, the V gene TRBV20-1, with D perhaps TRBD2 (6 bases). This material consisted of PBMCs, taken before TCRalphabeta/CD19-depleted stem cell transplant. The TCR originated in a boy under two years old with acute myeloid leukemia, due to receive a stem cell transplant. The CDR3 region is CSAIGWRGTDTQYF. CDR3 coding DNA: TGCAGTGCCATAGGGTGGAGGGGCACAGATACGCAGTATTTT.